One and the same sample provided the 18 T cell receptor beta chains below, sequenced in a study of monozygotic twins with inflammatory bowel disease. TCRdb re-analyzed the 5' RACE reads; it lists each CDR3 protein once, without DNA. The sample includes about 160,000 distinct CDR3 sequences. Sequences were obtained from blood. All receptors come from a human donor with ulcerative colitis or Crohn's disease, or a healthy co-twin of an affected twin (not recorded which).

The V call is TRBV5-1, the J call TRBJ2-1; lacking DNA, the TRBD1 call made by TCRdb goes unchecked. Germline V gene lookup returns CDR1 SGHRS and CDR2 YFSETQ. The CDR3 loop spans 18 amino acids. CDR3 loop: CASSLVPQGTSSYNEQFF.

This chain links TRBV20-1 with TRBJ1-4; there is no DNA to check the TCRdb D call of TRBD1. Germline V gene sequence: CDR1 DFQATT, CDR2 SNEGSKA (reference sequence). CDR3 length equals 14 residues. The CDR3 region is CSAKVPGSNEKLFF.

V usage is TRBV15 and J usage is TRBJ2-1; TCRdb selects TRBD2, and the lack of DNA leaves this call unchecked. This CDR3 has 19 amino acids. CDR1 is LNHNV and CDR2 is YYDKDF in the germline V gene (reference sequence). The CDR3 loop reads CATSRVGLAGGPSYNEQFF.

The chain couples TRBV12-3 or TRBV12-4 to TRBJ2-7; TCRdb's D gene call, TRBD1, goes unchecked for lack of DNA. The CDR3 has 15 residues. CDR3 protein: CASSFPGTGADEQYF.

The rearrangement joins TRBV20-1 to TRBJ1-2; TCRdb's D gene call, TRBD1, goes unchecked for lack of DNA. The germline V gene has CDR1 DFQATT and CDR2 SNEGSKA (reference sequence). This CDR3 region has 14 residues. This chain's CDR3 is CSATPQGKGYGYTF.

The V and J genes are TRBV7-9 and TRBJ2-7. CDR3 size: 13 residues. CDR1 and CDR2 from the germline V gene are SEHNR and FQNEAQ (reference sequence). CDR3 protein: CASSPQTASEQYF.

The chain uses TRBV18 and TRBJ2-7; without DNA, the TCRdb call of TRBD1 cannot be checked. The CDR3 has 18 amino acids. Germline CDR1 reads KGHSH; CDR2 reads LQKENI. The CDR3 sequence: CASSPVSGAGPRSYEQYF. The variable domain in full, completed from reference TRBV18 and TRBJ2-7, reads NAGVMQNPRHLVRRRGQEARLRCSPMKGHSHVYWYRQLPEEGLKFMVYLQKENIIDESGMPKERFSAEFPKEGPSILRIQQVVRGDSAAYFCASSPVSGAGPRSYEQYFGPGTRLTVT.

The CDR3 loop is CASSRGQYSYEQYF. The chain links TRBV7-9 to TRBJ2-7; TCRdb names TRBD1, which stays unverified in the absence of DNA. The CDR3 is 14 amino acids. CDR1 SEHNR and CDR2 FQNEAQ come from the germline V gene (reference sequence).

The chain is built from TRBV7-6 and TRBJ2-3; checking the TCRdb D call of TRBD1 is not possible without DNA. The CDR3 covers 13 residues. The germline gives CDR1 SGHVS, CDR2 FNYEAQ. CDR3 loop: CASSGLQGGTQYF.

The chain uses TRBV20-1 and TRBJ1-5; absent DNA, TCRdb's TRBD1 call cannot be checked. The CDR3 has 14 amino acids. Germline values: CDR1 DFQATT, CDR2 SNEGSKA (reference sequence). CDR3 region: CSALDREGGQPQHF.

The V gene is TRBV29-1, the J gene TRBJ2-7; as DNA is missing, the TRBD2 call by TCRdb cannot be tested. This CDR3 is built from 15 residues. Germline values: CDR1 SQVTM, CDR2 ANQGSEA. The CDR3 protein is CSACVGREAAYEQYF.

The chain carries TRBV5-4 and TRBJ1-2; TCRdb calls TRBD1, which cannot be checked without DNA. This CDR3 is built from 13 residues. CDR1 and CDR2 from the germline V gene are SGHNT and YYREEE (reference sequence). The CDR3 here is CASSSQGAGGYTF.

This chain uses TRBV18 with TRBJ1-5. CDR1 and CDR2 from the germline V gene are KGHSH and LQKENI. This CDR3 comprises 14 residues. Here the CDR3 reads CASSPFDLQRPQHF.

The V and J genes are TRBV7-9 and TRBJ1-4; TCRdb's D gene call, TRBD1, goes unchecked for lack of DNA. The germline gives CDR1 SEHNR, CDR2 FQNEAQ (reference sequence). This CDR3 spans 17 amino acids. The CDR3 loop reads CASSPPGTVEENEKLFF.

V usage is TRBV5-5 and J usage is TRBJ1-3; lacking DNA, the TRBD1 call made by TCRdb goes unchecked. This CDR3 contains 12 residues. Germline CDR1 SGHKS, CDR2 YYEKEE (reference sequence). The CDR3 reads CASMGAGNTIYF.

The chain is built from TRBV14 and TRBJ1-2. Per the germline V gene, CDR1 is SGHDN and CDR2 is FVKESK. The CDR3 sequence is 13 residues long. The CDR3 sequence: CASSQDSFYGYTF. Full variable domain (outside the CDR3, taken from reference TRBV14 and TRBJ1-2): EAGVTQFPSHSVIEKGQTVTLRCDPISGHDNLYWYRRVMGKEIKFLLHFVKESKQDESGMPNNRFLAERTGGTYSTLKVQPAELEDSGVYFCASSQDSFYGYTFGSGTRLTVV.

The chain couples TRBV27 to TRBJ2-7; TCRdb's D call, TRBD2, is unchecked because there is no DNA. CDR3 length equals 12 residues. Per germline, CDR1 MNHEY and CDR2 SMNVEV (reference sequence). The CDR3 is CASSLSGLEQYF.

The genes are TRBV7-2 and TRBJ2-5; lacking DNA, the TRBD2 call made by TCRdb goes unchecked. CDR1 is SGHTA, CDR2 FQGNSA, per germline. The CDR3 is 16 amino acids. The CDR3: CASSLALAGVRETQYF. Using reference TRBV7-2 and TRBJ2-5 for the parts outside the CDR3, the full variable domain is GAGVSQSPSNKVTEKGKDVELRCDPISGHTALYWYRQSLGQGLEFLIYFQGNSAPDKSGLPSDRFSAERTGGSVSTLTIQRTQQEDSAVYLCASSLALAGVRETQYFGPGTRLLVL.